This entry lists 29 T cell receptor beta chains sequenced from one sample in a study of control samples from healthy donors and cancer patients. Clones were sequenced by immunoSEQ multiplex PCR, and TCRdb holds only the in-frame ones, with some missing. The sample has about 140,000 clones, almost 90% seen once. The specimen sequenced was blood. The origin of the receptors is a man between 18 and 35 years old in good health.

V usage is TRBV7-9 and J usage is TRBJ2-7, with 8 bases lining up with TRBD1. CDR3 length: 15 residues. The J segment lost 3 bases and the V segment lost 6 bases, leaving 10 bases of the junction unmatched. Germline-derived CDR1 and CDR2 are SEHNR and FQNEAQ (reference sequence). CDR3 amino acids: CASSTGTGQIYEQYF. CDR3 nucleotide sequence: TGTGCCAGCAGTACCGGGACAGGTCAAATCTACGAGCAGTACTTC.

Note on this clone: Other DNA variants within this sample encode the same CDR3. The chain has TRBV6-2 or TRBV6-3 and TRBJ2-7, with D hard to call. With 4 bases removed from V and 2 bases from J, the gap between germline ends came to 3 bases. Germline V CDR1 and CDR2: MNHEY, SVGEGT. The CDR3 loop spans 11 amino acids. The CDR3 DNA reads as TGTGCCAGCAGTTTAACCTACGAGCAGTACTTC. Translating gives CASSLTYEQYF.

The CDR3 here is CASSQQWGGQETQYF. The CDR3, as DNA: TGTGCCAGCAGCCAACAATGGGGGGGCCAAGAGACCCAGTACTTC. The gene calls are TRBV3-1 (or the pseudogene TRBV3-2) and TRBJ2-5, with 7 bases matching TRBD2. Germline V CDR1 and CDR2: LGHDT, YNNKEL (reference sequence). V shed 2 bases and J 1 base; nucleotides not matched to a gene: 4. This CDR3 spans 15 amino acids.

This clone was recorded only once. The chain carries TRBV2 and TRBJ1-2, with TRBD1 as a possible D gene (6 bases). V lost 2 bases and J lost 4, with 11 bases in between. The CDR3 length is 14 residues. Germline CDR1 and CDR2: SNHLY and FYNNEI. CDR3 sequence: CASSENGGLYGYTF. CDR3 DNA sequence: TGTGCCAGCAGTGAAAATGGGGGGCTCTATGGCTACACCTTC.

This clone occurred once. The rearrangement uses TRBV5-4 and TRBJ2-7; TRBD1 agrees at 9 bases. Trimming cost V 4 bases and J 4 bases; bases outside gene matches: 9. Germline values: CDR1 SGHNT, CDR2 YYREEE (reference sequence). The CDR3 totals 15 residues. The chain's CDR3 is CASSQGQGWPYEQYF. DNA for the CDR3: TGTGCCAGCAGCCAGGGACAGGGTTGGCCGTACGAGCAGTACTTC.

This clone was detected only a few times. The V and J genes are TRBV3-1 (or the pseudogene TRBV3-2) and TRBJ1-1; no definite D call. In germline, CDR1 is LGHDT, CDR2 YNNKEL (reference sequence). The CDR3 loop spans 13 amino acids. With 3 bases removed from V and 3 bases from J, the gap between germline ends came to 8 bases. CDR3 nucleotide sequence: TGTGCCAGCAGCCAGAGGAGGGACACTGAAGCTTTCTTT. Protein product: CASSQRRDTEAFF.

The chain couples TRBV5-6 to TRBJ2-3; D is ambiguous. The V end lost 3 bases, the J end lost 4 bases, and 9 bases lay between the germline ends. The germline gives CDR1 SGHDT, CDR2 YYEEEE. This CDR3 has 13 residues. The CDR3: CASSSHGPDTQYF. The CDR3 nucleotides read TGTGCCAGCAGCTCACATGGTCCAGATACGCAGTATTTT.

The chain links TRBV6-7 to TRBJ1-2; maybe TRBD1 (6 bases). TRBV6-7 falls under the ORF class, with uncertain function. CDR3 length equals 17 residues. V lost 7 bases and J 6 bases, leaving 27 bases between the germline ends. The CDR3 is CASTDDRTNDTKDGYTF. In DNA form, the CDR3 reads TGTGCCAGCACCGACGACAGGACCAATGATACCAAAGATGGCTACACCTTC.

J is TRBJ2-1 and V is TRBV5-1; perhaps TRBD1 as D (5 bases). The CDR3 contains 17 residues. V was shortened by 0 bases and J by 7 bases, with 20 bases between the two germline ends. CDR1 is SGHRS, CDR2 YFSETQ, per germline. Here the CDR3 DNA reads TGCGCCAGCAGCTTGGCCGGACACCAGGTAGGGAAGAATGAGCAGTTCTTC. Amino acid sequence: CASSLAGHQVGKNEQFF.

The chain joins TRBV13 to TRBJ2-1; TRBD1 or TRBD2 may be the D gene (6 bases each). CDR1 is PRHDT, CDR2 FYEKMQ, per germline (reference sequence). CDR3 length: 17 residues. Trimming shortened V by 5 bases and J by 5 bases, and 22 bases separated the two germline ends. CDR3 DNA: TGTGCCAGCAGCCCTCCCCGTGGGGGGCTTCCGAACAATGAGCAGTTCTTC. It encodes CASSPPRGGLPNNEQFF. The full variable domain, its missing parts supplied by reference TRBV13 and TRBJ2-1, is AAGVIQSPRHLIKEKRETATLKCYPIPRHDTVYWYQQGPGQDPQFLISFYEKMQSDKGSIPDRFSAQQFSDYHSELNMSSLELGDSALYFCASSPPRGGLPNNEQFFGPGTRLTVL.

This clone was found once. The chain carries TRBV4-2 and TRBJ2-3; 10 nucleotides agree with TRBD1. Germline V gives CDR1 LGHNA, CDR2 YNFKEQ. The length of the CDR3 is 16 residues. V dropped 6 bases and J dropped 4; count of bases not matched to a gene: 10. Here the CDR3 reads CASSQRGDRGPDTQYF. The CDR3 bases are TGTGCCAGCAGTCAGAGGGGGGACAGGGGCCCAGATACGCAGTATTTT.

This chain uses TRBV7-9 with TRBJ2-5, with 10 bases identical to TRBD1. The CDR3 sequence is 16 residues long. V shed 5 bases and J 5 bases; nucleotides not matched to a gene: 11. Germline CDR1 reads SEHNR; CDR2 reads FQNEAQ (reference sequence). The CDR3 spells CASSATRQGARETQYF. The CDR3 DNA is TGTGCCAGCAGCGCGACACGACAGGGGGCAAGGGAGACCCAGTACTTC.

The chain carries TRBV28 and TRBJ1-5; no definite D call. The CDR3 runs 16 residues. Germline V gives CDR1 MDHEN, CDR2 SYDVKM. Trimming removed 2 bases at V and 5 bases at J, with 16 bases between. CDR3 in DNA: TGTGCCAGCAGTTTAGGCGCAGGCTGGTTGGATCAGCCCCAGCATTTT. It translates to CASSLGAGWLDQPQHF.

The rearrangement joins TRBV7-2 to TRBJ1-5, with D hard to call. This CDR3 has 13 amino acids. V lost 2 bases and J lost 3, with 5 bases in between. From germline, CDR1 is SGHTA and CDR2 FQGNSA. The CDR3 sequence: CASSLQYNQPQHF. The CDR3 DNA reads TGTGCCAGCAGCTTACAGTACAATCAGCCCCAGCATTTT.

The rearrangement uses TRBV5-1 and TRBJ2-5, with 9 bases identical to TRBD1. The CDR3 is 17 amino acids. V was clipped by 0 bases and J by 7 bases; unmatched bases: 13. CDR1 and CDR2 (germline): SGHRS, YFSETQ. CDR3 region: CASSLGGRGTGKATQYF. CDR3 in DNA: TGCGCCAGCAGCTTGGGGGGGCGGGGGACAGGGAAGGCGACCCAGTACTTC.

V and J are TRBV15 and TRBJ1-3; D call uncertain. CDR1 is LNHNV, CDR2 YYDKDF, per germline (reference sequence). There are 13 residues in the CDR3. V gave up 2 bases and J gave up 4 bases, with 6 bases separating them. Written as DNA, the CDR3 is TGTGCCACCAGCAGATTAAGCGGAAACACCATATATTTT. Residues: CATSRLSGNTIYF.

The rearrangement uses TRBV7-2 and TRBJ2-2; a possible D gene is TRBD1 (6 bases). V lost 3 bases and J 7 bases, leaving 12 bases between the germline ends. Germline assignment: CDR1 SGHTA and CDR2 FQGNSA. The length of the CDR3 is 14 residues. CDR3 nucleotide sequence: TGTGCCAGCAGCTTCCAGAACAGGGTCGGGGAGCTGTTTTTT. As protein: CASSFQNRVGELFF. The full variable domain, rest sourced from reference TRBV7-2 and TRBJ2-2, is GAGVSQSPSNKVTEKGKDVELRCDPISGHTALYWYRQSLGQGLEFLIYFQGNSAPDKSGLPSDRFSAERTGGSVSTLTIQRTQQEDSAVYLCASSFQNRVGELFFGEGSRLTVL.

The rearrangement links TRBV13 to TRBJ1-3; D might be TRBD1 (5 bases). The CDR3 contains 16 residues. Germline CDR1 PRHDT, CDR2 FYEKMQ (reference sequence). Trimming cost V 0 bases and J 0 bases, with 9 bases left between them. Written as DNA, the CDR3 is TGTGCCAGCAGCTTAGGGCAGGGTTTCTCTGGAAACACCATATATTTT. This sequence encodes CASSLGQGFSGNTIYF.

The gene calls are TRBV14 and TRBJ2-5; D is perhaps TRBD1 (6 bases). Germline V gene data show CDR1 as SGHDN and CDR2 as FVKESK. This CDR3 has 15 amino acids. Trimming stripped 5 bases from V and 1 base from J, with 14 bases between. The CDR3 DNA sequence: TGTGCCAGCAGCAAACGAACAGGGTTCCAAGAGACCCAGTACTTC. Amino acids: CASSKRTGFQETQYF.

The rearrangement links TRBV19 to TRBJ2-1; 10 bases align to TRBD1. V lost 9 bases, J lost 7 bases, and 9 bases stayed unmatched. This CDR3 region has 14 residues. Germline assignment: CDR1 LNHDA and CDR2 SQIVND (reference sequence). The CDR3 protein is CASTGQGSGNEQFF. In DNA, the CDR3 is TGTGCCAGCACGGGACAGGGGTCTGGAAATGAGCAGTTCTTC.

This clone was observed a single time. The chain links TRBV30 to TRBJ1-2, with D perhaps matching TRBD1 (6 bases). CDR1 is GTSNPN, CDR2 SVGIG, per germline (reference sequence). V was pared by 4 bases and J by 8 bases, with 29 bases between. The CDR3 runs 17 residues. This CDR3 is CAWTQGGAGTTVGGYTF. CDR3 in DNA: TGTGCCTGGACCCAAGGGGGGGCCGGGACCACGGTCGGCGGCTACACCTTC.

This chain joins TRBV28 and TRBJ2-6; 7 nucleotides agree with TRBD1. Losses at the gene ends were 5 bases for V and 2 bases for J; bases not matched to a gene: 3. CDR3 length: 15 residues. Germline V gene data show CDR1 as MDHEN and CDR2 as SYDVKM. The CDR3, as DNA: TGTGCCAGCAGTCTAACAGGGGCTGGGGCCAACGTCCTGACTTTC. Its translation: CASSLTGAGANVLTF. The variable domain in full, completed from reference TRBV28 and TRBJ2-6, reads DVKVTQSSRYLVKRTGEKVFLECVQDMDHENMFWYRQDPGLGLRLIYFSYDVKMKEKGDIPEGYSVSREKKERFSLILESASTNQTSMYLCASSLTGAGANVLTFGAGSRLTVL.

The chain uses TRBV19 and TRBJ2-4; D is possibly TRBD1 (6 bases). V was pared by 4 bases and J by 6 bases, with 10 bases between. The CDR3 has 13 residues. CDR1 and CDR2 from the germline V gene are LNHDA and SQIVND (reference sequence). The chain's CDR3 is CASSTLDRNIQYF. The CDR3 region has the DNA TGTGCCAGTAGTACCTTGGACAGAAACATTCAGTACTTC. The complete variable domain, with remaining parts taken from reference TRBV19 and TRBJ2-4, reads DGGITQSPKYLFRKEGQNVTLSCEQNLNHDAMYWYRQDPGQGLRLIYYSQIVNDFQKGDIAEGYSVSREKKESFPLTVTSAQKNPTAFYLCASSTLDRNIQYFGAGTRLSVL.

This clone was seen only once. In DNA, the CDR3 is TGTGCCAGCAGTTACGCCCTGGTCCGGGGGAGTGGCTACACCTTC. It is translated as CASSYALVRGSGYTF. J is TRBJ1-2 and V is TRBV6-2 or TRBV6-3; D perhaps matches TRBD1 (5 bases). The CDR3 totals 15 residues. The V and J ends lost 2 bases and 7 bases respectively, with 17 bases between them. Germline CDR1 is MNHEY and CDR2 is SVGEGT.

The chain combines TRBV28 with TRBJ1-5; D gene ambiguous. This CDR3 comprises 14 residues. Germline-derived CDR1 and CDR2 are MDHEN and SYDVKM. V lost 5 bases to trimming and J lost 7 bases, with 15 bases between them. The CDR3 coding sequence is TGTGCCAGCAGTCCCAACCCCGAGGTGCAGCCCCAGCATTTT. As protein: CASSPNPEVQPQHF.

CDR3 nucleotides: TGTGCCAGTAGTATGTCACAGGGGGCTGGTAACTATGGCTACACCTTC. It specifies CASSMSQGAGNYGYTF. The gene calls are TRBV19 and TRBJ1-2, with 9 positions matching TRBD1. This CDR3 has 16 amino acids. CDR1 LNHDA and CDR2 SQIVND come from the germline V gene (reference sequence). Trimming took 3 bases from V and 1 from J; bases not matched to a gene: 6.

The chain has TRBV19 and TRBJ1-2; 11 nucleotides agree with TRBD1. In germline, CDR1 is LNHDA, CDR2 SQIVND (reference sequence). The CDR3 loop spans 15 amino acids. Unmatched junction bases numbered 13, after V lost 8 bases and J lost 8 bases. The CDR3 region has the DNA TGTGCCAGTCAAATCTATGGACAGGGGGCGGACGGCTACACCTTC. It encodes CASQIYGQGADGYTF.

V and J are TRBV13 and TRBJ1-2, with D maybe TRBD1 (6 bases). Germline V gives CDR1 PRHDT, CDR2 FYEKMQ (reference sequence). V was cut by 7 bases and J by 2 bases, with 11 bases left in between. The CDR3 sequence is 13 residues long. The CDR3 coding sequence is TGTGCCAGCACCCAAGGACAGAACTATGGCTACACCTTC. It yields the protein CASTQGQNYGYTF. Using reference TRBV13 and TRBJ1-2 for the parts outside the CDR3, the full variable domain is AAGVIQSPRHLIKEKRETATLKCYPIPRHDTVYWYQQGPGQDPQFLISFYEKMQSDKGSIPDRFSAQQFSDYHSELNMSSLELGDSALYFCASTQGQNYGYTFGSGTRLTVV.

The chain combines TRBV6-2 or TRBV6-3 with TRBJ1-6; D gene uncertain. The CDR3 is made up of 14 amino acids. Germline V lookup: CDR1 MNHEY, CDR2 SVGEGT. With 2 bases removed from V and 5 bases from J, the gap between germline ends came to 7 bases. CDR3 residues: CASSYIQDNSPLHF. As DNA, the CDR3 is TGTGCCAGCAGTTACATCCAAGATAATTCACCCCTCCACTTT.